This is a list of T cell receptor beta chains from one sample in a study of T cells in Graves' hyperthyroidism and ophthalmopathy. TCRdb re-called the multiplex PCR reads with MiXCR, one entry per CDR3 protein. The sample has around 200,000 distinct CDR3 sequences, 15% to 20% seen once; the top ten hold about 29%. The sequencing sample was made of blood. These TCRs come from a woman between 45 and 60 years old with Graves' hyperthyroidism. The CDR3 runs from the conserved cysteine through the conserved F or W.

j_call	v_call	cdr3_aa
TRBJ1-1	TRBV7-3	CASSLTGTGVSSAFF
TRBJ2-7	TRBV14	CASSPYHSGGPGEQYF
TRBJ1-2	TRBV25-1	CASSPAGTGGYGYTF
TRBJ1-2	TRBV7-9	CASSLVDRDSGYTF
TRBJ2-7	TRBV4-1	CASSQYPTSSYEQYF
TRBJ1-2	TRBV3-1	CASSQDNRGTAGYTF
TRBJ2-7	TRBV27	CASSPSLGGRFYEQYF
TRBJ1-1	TRBV6-4	CASSDRLDTEAFF
TRBJ1-2	TRBV6-1	CASRDVNYGYTF
TRBJ1-6	TRBV2	CASSVLGRLNSPLHF
TRBJ1-1	TRBV5-6	CASSLGSTEAFF
TRBJ1-5	TRBV18	CASSLKEGFASQHF
TRBJ2-3	TRBV3-1	CASSQGSDIRTDTQYF
TRBJ2-7	TRBV12-3/TRBV12-4	CASRPEAGEIYEQYF
TRBJ2-3	TRBV13	CASSLGGRGASDTQYF
TRBJ1-2	TRBV20-1	CSVLEPYGYTF
TRBJ1-1	TRBV12-3/TRBV12-4	CASSLYSVTEAFF
TRBJ2-5	TRBV20-1	CSARDRGRPAEETQYF
TRBJ1-5	TRBV4-1	CASSPGWGVRRSQPQHF
TRBJ2-3	TRBV12-3/TRBV12-4	CASSRQTDTQYF
TRBJ2-1	TRBV20-1	CSAGKTSGGAHEQFF
TRBJ2-2	TRBV2	CASSEGSGELFF
TRBJ1-1	TRBV27	CASSPLEGAEAFF
TRBJ1-2	TRBV7-3	CASSPRASSNYGYTF
TRBJ2-3	TRBV20-1	CSARGEGELWAGASGTQYF
TRBJ1-5	TRBV7-2	CASSFLVDQPQHF
TRBJ1-4	TRBV7-2	CASSFTRGSGEKLFF
TRBJ2-6	TRBV7-3	CASSAKAGGANVLTF
TRBJ2-1	TRBV7-9	CASSSRGPDEQFF
TRBJ1-2	TRBV5-1	CASSPSPGSDSNYGYTF
TRBJ2-7	TRBV5-6	CASSFVPLAGGPYEQYF
TRBJ2-1	TRBV27	CASSIGGGEQFF
TRBJ2-7	TRBV4-3	CASSQNHEGGLSYEQYF
TRBJ1-1	TRBV7-2	CASSLREIPGIGTEAFF
TRBJ1-2	TRBV6-1	CASSLVGLANYGYTF
TRBJ2-7	TRBV7-9	CASSLIQGGYEQYF
TRBJ2-7	TRBV20-1	CSIITPGGPDPYEQYF
TRBJ2-7	TRBV7-3	CASSPTHSAGGNEQYF
TRBJ1-1	TRBV19	CASSTSAGWGTEAFF
TRBJ2-1	TRBV11-2	CASSSISYNEQFF
TRBJ1-4	TRBV5-1	CASSSTGGSEKLFF
TRBJ1-1	TRBV14	CASSQVLGQGNTEAFF
TRBJ1-5	TRBV28	CASKDLNQPQHF
TRBJ1-2	TRBV18	CASSPRGADSGYTF
TRBJ2-1	TRBV25-1	CASSTSGGDNEQFF
TRBJ1-3	TRBV18	CASSPVGEGNTIYF